This is a list of T cell receptor beta chains from one sample in a study of T-cell memory formation after mild COVID-19. TCRdb analysed the 5' RACE reads with MiXCR anew, one entry per CDR3 protein. The sample includes some 440,000 distinct CDR3 sequences, approximately 23% of them seen just once. Sequencing used PBMCs or a T cell subset sorted from them (not recorded which). The receptors come from an adult woman who had mild COVID-19 (a few samples of this study predate the infection). Cell type and time point are not known. Both conserved end residues are part of each CDR3. The D gene is left open where the match is weak. Not every row has a clone size; where given, it reads once, few, many or a size class.

d_gene	v_gene	j_gene	abundance	CDR3nt	CDR3aa
.	TRBV30	TRBJ2-2	few	TGTGCCTGGAGTGTACGTGGCCAGAACACCGGGGAGCTGTTTTTT	CAWSVRGQNTGELFF
.	TRBV29-1	TRBJ2-7	few	TGCAGCGTTTGGGGGACAAATTCCTACGAGCAGTACTTC	CSVWGTNSYEQYF
TRBD1	TRBV7-9	TRBJ2-1	few	TGTGCCAGCAGCTTAACCTGGGACAGCAATGAGCAGTTCTTC	CASSLTWDSNEQFF
TRBD2	TRBV7-3	TRBJ2-7	.	TGTGCCAGCAGCTTAACCCCGGGGGGATACGAGCAGTACTTC	CASSLTPGGYEQYF
TRBD1	TRBV12-3/TRBV12-4	TRBJ2-7	.	TGTGCCAGCAGGCATACAGGGGGCCCATCCTACGAGCAGTACTTC	CASRHTGGPSYEQYF
.	TRBV7-3	TRBJ2-3	.	TGTGCCAGCAGCCCCTCTCCAGGCACAGATACGCAGTATTTT	CASSPSPGTDTQYF
TRBD2	TRBV4-1	TRBJ2-5	few	TGCGCCAGCAGCCAAGACGAGAGGACTAGCGGACAAGAGACCCAGTACTTC	CASSQDERTSGQETQYF
.	TRBV21-1	TRBJ2-7	few	TGTGCCAGCAGTCGTAAGCGGGAGCGCCACGAGCAGTACTTC	CASSRKRERHEQYF
.	TRBV5-6	TRBJ2-5	.	TGTGCCAGCAGCTTGCAGCAGGGTCTGGAGACCCAGTACTTC	CASSLQQGLETQYF
.	TRBV7-2	TRBJ1-5	.	TGTGCCAGCAGCATGGACAGTGACCCGAGGCAGCCCCAGCATTTT	CASSMDSDPRQPQHF
.	TRBV12-3/TRBV12-4	TRBJ2-1	.	TGTGCCAGCAGCCCGCCTGTACTAGGAGTTGAGCAGTTCTTC	CASSPPVLGVEQFF
TRBD2	TRBV10-3	TRBJ2-1	.	TGTGCCATCAGTGAGTCGCTAGCGGGAAGAACCCTTAACAATGAGCAGTTCTTC	CAISESLAGRTLNNEQFF
TRBD1	TRBV29-1	TRBJ2-5	.	TGCAGCGTTGGGACAGGGCAAGAGACCCAGTACTTC	CSVGTGQETQYF
TRBD1	TRBV5-1	TRBJ2-2	.	TGCGCCAGCAGCTTGGAGAGGGGGCAGCCCGGGGAGCTGTTTTTT	CASSLERGQPGELFF
.	TRBV7-9	TRBJ2-7	.	TGTGCCAGCAGCTCCCGATATACTCCGGACGAGCAGTACTTC	CASSSRYTPDEQYF
TRBD2	TRBV18	TRBJ2-3	few	TGTGCCAGCTCACCAGTAGCGGGAGGAGGAGATACGCAGTATTTT	CASSPVAGGGDTQYF
.	TRBV12-3/TRBV12-4	TRBJ1-5	.	TGTGCCAGCAGTTTTAATGCGGCAGGGCATCAGCCCCAGCATTTT	CASSFNAAGHQPQHF
TRBD1	TRBV27	TRBJ2-7	.	TGTGCCAGCAGTTTACAGGGGGCCCTGCGCGAGCAGTACTTC	CASSLQGALREQYF
.	TRBV5-1	TRBJ2-1	.	TGCGCCAGCAGCTTCCGGGGAATTTACAATGAGCAGTTCTTC	CASSFRGIYNEQFF
.	TRBV7-3	TRBJ2-7	.	TGTGCCAGCAGCTTAACGAGGGACAATATCTACGAGCAGTACTTC	CASSLTRDNIYEQYF
TRBD1	TRBV6-1	TRBJ1-5	few	TGTGCCAGCAGTGTCAGGACAGGTTCGGATCAGCCCCAGCATTTT	CASSVRTGSDQPQHF
.	TRBV7-2	TRBJ2-2	.	TGTGCCAGCAGCTTAGGTCGCCGTACTAGCCCCGGGGAGCTGTTTTTT	CASSLGRRTSPGELFF
TRBD1	TRBV5-1	TRBJ1-5	.	TGCGCCAGCAGCCCAACGACAGGGTTTGTTGAACCCCAGCATTTT	CASSPTTGFVEPQHF
.	TRBV30	TRBJ1-1	.	TGTGCCTGGAGTCACCTAGACCCCTTATCGAACACTGAAGCTTTCTTT	CAWSHLDPLSNTEAFF
.	TRBV12-3/TRBV12-4	TRBJ2-7	many	TGTGCCAGCCCCTTGTACGAGCAGTACTTC	CASPLYEQYF
TRBD1	TRBV5-5	TRBJ1-1	.	TGTGCCAGCAGCTTGTATCCAGGGGGTAGGACTGAAGCTTTCTTT	CASSLYPGGRTEAFF
TRBD1	TRBV7-2	TRBJ1-4	.	TGTGCCAGCAGCTTAGCCTCGGGACAGGGTCAGGAAAAACTGTTTTTT	CASSLASGQGQEKLFF
.	TRBV27	TRBJ2-5	few	TGTGCCAGCAGTTTATACGGCGGGATGTCTAGAGAGACCCAGTACTTC	CASSLYGGMSRETQYF
TRBD2	TRBV7-9	TRBJ2-3	.	TGTGCCAGCAGCTTATTCCAGCGGGGTACTGGAGATACGCAGTATTTT	CASSLFQRGTGDTQYF
.	TRBV7-2	TRBJ2-7	.	TGTGCCAGCAGCGTCTCATCATGGTACGAGCAGTACTTC	CASSVSSWYEQYF
.	TRBV30	TRBJ2-3	few	TGTGCCTGGGGGAGCGTAGATACGCAGTATTTT	CAWGSVDTQYF
.	TRBV7-2	TRBJ1-2	few	TGTGCCAGCAGCTCGATGCCGGGGACTAACTATGGCTACACCTTC	CASSSMPGTNYGYTF
TRBD2	TRBV9	TRBJ2-2	few	TGTGCCAGCAGCGTCCCAAGCGGGACGGGGAACACCGGGGAGCTGTTTTTT	CASSVPSGTGNTGELFF
.	TRBV7-9	TRBJ2-7	few	TGTGCCAGCAGCGAGGACATGGGACCTTACGAGCAGTACTTC	CASSEDMGPYEQYF
.	TRBV19	TRBJ2-3	.	TGTGCCAGTAGTTCCGAGACAGGCAGCACAGATACGCAGTATTTT	CASSSETGSTDTQYF
.	TRBV15	TRBJ2-6	.	TGTGCCACCAGCAGAGACCCCCCTGGGGCCAACGTCCTGACTTTC	CATSRDPPGANVLTF
.	TRBV24-1	TRBJ2-1	few	TGTGCCACCAGTGATTCGGGTAACAATGAGCAGTTCTTC	CATSDSGNNEQFF
.	TRBV7-9	TRBJ2-7	.	TGTGCCAGCAGCTACGGGCCATCCCCCTGGGAGCAGTACTTC	CASSYGPSPWEQYF
TRBD1	TRBV12-3/TRBV12-4	TRBJ1-1	.	TGTGCCAGCCAAGACAGGGCCGAAGCTTTCTTT	CASQDRAEAFF
.	TRBV12-3/TRBV12-4	TRBJ2-1	.	TGTGCCAGCAGTTTTAAGGAGGGGAATGAGCAGTTCTTC	CASSFKEGNEQFF
TRBD2	TRBV7-2	TRBJ2-3	.	TGTGCCAGCAGCTTAGGTCCCCCGGGAGGAGAAGATACGCAGTATTTT	CASSLGPPGGEDTQYF
.	TRBV7-8	TRBJ2-3	.	TGTGCCAGCAGCTTAGCGTCCACGCTGAGCACAGATACGCAGTATTTT	CASSLASTLSTDTQYF
.	TRBV6-2/TRBV6-3	TRBJ2-7	few	TGTGCCAGCAGTCCAGTCGACAGGCCGCGGGACGAGCAGTACTTC	CASSPVDRPRDEQYF
TRBD2	TRBV5-4	TRBJ2-4	.	TGTGCCAGCAGCCTTGGGAGTAGCGGGGTACTAAACATTCAGTACTTC	CASSLGSSGVLNIQYF